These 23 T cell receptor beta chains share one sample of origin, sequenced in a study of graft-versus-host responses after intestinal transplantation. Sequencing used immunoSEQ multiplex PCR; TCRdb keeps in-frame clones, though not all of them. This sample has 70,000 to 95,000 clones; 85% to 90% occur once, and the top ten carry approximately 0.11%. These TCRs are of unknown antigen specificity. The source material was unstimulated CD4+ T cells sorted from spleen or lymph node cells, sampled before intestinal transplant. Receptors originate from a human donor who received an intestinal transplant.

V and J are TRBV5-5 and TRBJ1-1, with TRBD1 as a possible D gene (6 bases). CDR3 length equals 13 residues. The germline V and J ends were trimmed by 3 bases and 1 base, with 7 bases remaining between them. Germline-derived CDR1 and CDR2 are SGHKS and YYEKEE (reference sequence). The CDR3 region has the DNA TGTGCCAGCAGCTCACAGGGGAACACTGAAGCTTTCTTT. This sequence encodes CASSSQGNTEAFF.

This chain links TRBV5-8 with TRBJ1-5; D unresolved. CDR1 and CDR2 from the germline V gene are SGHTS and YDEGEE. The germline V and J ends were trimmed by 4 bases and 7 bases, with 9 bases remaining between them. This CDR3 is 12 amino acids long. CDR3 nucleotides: TGTGCCAGCAGCGAACTCGGGCAGCCCCAGCATTTT. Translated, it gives CASSELGQPQHF.

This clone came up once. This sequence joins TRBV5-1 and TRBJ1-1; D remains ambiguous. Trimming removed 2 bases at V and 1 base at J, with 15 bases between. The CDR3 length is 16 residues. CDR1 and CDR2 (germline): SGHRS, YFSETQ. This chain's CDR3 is CASSFGQSMGNTEAFF. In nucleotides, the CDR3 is TGCGCCAGCAGCTTTGGGCAGTCCATGGGGAACACTGAAGCTTTCTTT.

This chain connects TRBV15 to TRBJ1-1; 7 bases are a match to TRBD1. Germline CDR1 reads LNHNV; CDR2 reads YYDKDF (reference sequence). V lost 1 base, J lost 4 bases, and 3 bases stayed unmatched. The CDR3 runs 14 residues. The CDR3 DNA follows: TGTGCCACCAGCAGAGTTCAGGGGGGCACTGAAGCTTTCTTT. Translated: CATSRVQGGTEAFF.

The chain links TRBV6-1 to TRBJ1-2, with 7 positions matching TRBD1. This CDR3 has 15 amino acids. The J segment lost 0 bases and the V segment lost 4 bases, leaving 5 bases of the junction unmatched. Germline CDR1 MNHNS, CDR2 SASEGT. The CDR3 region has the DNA TGTGCCAGCAGTGCACAGGGGCTCCCTAACTATGGCTACACCTTC. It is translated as CASSAQGLPNYGYTF.

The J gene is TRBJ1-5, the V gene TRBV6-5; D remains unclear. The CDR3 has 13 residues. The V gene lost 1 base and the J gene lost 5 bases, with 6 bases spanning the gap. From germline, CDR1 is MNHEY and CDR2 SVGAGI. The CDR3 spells CASSYFRDQPQHF. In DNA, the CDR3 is TGTGCCAGCAGTTACTTCCGTGATCAGCCCCAGCATTTT.

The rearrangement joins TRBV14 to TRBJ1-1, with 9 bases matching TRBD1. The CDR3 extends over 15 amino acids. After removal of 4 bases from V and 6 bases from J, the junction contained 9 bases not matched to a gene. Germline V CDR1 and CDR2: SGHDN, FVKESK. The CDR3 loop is CASSRTTGGLAEAFF. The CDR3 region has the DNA TGTGCCAGCAGCCGGACAACAGGGGGCCTCGCTGAAGCTTTCTTT.

The CDR3 DNA is TGTGCCAGCTCACCACCGACAGGGTCCTACGAGCAGTACTTC. It translates to CASSPPTGSYEQYF. V and J are TRBV18 and TRBJ2-7, with 7 bases matching TRBD1. The V gene's germline CDR1 is KGHSH and CDR2 LQKENI. The CDR3 has 14 residues. V gave up 0 bases and J gave up 1 base; unmatched junction bases: 0.

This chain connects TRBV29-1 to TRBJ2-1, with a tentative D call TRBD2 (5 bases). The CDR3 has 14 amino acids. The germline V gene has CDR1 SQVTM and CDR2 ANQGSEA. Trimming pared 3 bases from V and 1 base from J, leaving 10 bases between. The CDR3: CSVDTGISYNEQFF. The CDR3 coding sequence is TGCAGCGTTGATACCGGGATATCCTACAATGAGCAGTTCTTC.

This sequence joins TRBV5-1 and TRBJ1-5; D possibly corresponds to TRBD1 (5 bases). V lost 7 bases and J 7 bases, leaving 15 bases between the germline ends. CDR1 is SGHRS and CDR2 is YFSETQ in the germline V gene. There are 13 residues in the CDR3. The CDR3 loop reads CASSGGRGQPQHF. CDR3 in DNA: TGCGCCAGCTCCGGGGGGAGAGGGCAGCCCCAGCATTTT.

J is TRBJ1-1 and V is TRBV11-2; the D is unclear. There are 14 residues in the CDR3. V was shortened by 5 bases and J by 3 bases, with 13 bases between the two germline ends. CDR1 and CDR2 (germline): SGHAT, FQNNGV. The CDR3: CASSPGLGDTEAFF. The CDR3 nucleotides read TGTGCCAGCAGCCCCGGACTTGGGGACACTGAAGCTTTCTTT.

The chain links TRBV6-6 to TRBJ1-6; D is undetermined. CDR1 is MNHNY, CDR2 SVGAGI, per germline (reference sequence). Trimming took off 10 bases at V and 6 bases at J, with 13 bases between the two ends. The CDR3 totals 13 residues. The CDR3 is CATTGLSNSPLHF. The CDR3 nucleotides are TGTGCCACCACCGGACTGAGTAATTCACCCCTCCACTTT.

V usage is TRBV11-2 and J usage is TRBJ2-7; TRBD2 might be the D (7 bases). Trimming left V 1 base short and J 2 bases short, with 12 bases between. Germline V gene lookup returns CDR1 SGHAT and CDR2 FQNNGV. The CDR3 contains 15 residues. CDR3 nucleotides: TGTGCCAGCAGCTTAGTGGTGGGGGGGCCCTACGAGCAGTACTTC. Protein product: CASSLVVGGPYEQYF.

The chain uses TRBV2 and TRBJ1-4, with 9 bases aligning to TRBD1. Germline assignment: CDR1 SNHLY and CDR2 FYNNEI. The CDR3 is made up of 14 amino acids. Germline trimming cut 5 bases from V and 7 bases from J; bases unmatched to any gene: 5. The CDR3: CASSRDRGSEKLFF. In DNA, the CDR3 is TGTGCCAGCAGTAGAGACAGGGGGAGTGAAAAACTGTTTTTT.

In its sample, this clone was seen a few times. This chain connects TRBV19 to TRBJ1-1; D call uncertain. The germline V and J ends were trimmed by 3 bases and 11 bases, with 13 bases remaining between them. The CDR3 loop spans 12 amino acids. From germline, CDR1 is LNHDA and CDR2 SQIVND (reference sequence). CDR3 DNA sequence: TGTGCCAGTAGTATTACGGGAGGTCGGGCTTTCTTT. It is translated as CASSITGGRAFF. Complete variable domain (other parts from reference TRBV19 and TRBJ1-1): DGGITQSPKYLFRKEGQNVTLSCEQNLNHDAMYWYRQDPGQGLRLIYYSQIVNDFQKGDIAEGYSVSREKKESFPLTVTSAQKNPTAFYLCASSITGGRAFFGQGTRLTVV.

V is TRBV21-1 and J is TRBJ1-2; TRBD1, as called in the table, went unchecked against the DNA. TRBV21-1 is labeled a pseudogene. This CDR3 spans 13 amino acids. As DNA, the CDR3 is TGTGCCAGCAGCAAAACAGGGAACTATGGCTACACCTTC. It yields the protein CASSKTGNYGYTF.

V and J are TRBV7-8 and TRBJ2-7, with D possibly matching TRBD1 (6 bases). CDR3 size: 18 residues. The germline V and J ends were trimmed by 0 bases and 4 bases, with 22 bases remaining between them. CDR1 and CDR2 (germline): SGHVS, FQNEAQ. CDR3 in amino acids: CASSLAERRDTFPYEQYF. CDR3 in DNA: TGTGCCAGCAGCTTAGCGGAACGTAGGGACACCTTCCCATACGAGCAGTACTTC. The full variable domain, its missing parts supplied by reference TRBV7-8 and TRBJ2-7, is GAGVSQSPRYKVAKRGQDVALRCDPISGHVSLFWYQQALGQGPEFLTYFQNEAQLDKSGLPSDRFFAERPEGSVSTLKIQRTQQEDSAVYLCASSLAERRDTFPYEQYFGPGTRLTVT.

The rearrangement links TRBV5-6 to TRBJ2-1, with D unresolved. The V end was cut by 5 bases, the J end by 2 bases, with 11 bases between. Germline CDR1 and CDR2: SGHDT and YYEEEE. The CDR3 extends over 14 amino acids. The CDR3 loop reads CASSRQAPYNEQFF. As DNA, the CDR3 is TGTGCCAGCAGTCGGCAGGCCCCCTACAATGAGCAGTTCTTC.

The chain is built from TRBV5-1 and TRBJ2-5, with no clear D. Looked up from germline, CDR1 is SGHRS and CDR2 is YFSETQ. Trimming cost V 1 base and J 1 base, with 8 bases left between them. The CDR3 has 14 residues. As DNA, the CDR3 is TGCGCCAGCAGCTTGCCCCCATCCCAAGAGACCCAGTACTTC. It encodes CASSLPPSQETQYF.

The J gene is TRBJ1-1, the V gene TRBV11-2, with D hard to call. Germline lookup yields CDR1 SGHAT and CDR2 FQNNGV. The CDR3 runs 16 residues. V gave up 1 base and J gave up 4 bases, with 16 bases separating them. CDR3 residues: CASSLGRAGNPTEAFF. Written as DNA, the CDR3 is TGTGCCAGCAGCTTAGGGAGGGCAGGAAACCCCACTGAAGCTTTCTTT.

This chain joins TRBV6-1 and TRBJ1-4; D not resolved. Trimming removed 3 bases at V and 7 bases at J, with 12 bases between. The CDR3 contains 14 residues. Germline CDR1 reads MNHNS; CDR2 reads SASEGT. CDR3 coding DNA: TGTGCCAGCAGTGAGGGCCACACAAGTGAAAAACTGTTTTTT. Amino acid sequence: CASSEGHTSEKLFF.

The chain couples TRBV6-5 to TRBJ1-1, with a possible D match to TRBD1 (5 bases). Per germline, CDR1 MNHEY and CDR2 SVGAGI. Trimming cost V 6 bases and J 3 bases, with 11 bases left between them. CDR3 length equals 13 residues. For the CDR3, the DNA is TGTGCCAGCAGAAGACAGTATCACACTGAAGCTTTCTTT. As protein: CASRRQYHTEAFF.

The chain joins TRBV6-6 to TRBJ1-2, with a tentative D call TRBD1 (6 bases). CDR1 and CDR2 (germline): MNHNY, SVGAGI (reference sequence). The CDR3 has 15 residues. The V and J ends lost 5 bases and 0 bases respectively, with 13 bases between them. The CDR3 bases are TGTGCCAGCAGTAACCACAGGGACACTAACTATGGCTACACCTTC. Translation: CASSNHRDTNYGYTF.